The following is a T cell receptor (beta chain) sequence with its context. Its antigen is still unknown. The CDR3 totals 17 residues. The germline V gene encodes CDR1 SGHAT and CDR2 FQNNGV. V was pared by 5 bases and J by 9 bases, with 19 bases of the junction left unmatched. These data come from a study of shared clonotypes between healthy human individuals. Study observations and caveats: Clonotype sharing across several donors was observed for about 5.5% of naive CD4 clonotypes. Lower generation probabilities were found for non-shared clonotypes than for those shared by all four donors.

Sequencing was performed with immunoSEQ multiplex PCR; in TCRdb, only in-frame clones are kept and a portion is missing. This table has roughly 120,000 clones, approximately 70% appearing once. The chain carries TRBV11-2 and TRBJ2-1, with 7 bases fitting TRBD2. Sequenced sample: memory CD8+ T cells sorted from blood. As to subset: CD45RO+ cells pooled with CCR7-negative TemRA cells. This sequence was found in a woman aged 25 to 39 in good health. CDR3 sequence reads: CASSQDQSGAPSSEQFF. CDR3 sequence (DNA): TGTGCCAGCAGCCAAGATCAGAGCGGGGCCCCATCGTCTGAGCAGTTCTTC.